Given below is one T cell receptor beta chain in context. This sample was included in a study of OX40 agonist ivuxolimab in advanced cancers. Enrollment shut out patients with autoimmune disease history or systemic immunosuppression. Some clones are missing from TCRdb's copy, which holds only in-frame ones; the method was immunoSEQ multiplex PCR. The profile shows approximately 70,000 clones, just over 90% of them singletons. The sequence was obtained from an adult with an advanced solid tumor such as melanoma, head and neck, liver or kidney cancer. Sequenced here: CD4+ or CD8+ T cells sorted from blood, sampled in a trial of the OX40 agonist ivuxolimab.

The CDR3 protein is CASSEGSGSTDTQYF. CDR3 nucleotides: TGTGCCAGCAGTGAAGGGAGCGGGAGCACAGATACGCAGTATTTT. The chain has TRBV2 and TRBJ2-3; TRBD2 is a possible D gene (6 bases). The length of the CDR3 is 15 residues. The germline V gene encodes CDR1 SNHLY and CDR2 FYNNEI. Trimming removed 1 base from V and 0 bases from J, with 8 bases in between.